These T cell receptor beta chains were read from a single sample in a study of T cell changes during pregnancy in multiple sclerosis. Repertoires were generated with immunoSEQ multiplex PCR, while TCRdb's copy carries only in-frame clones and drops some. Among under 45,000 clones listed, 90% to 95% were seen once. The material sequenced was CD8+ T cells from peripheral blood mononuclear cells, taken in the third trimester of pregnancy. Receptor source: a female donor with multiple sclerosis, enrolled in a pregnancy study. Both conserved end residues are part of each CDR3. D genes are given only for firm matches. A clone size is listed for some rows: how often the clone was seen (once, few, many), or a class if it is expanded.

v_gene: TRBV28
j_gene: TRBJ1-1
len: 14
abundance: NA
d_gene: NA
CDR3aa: CASSLFGQDTEAFF
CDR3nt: TGTGCCAGCAGTTTATTCGGACAAGACACTGAAGCTTTCTTT

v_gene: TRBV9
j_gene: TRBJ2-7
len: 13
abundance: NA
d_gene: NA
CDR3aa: CASSVGGGDEQYF
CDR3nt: TGTGCCAGCAGCGTTGGAGGGGGGGACGAGCAGTACTTC

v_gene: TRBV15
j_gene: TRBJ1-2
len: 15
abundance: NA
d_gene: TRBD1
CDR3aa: CATSSRTGPHYGYTF
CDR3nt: TGTGCCACCAGCAGTCGGACAGGGCCACACTATGGCTACACCTTC

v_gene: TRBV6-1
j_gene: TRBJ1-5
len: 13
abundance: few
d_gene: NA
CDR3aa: CASTGAVNQPQHF
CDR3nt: TGTGCCAGCACTGGGGCCGTCAATCAGCCCCAGCATTTT

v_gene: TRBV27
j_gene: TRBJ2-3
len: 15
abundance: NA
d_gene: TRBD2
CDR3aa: CASSLLAGSTDTQYF
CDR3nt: TGTGCCAGCAGTCTACTAGCGGGGAGCACAGATACGCAGTATTTT

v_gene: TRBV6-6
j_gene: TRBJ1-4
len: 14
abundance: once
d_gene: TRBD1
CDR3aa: CASGNQGGIEKLFF
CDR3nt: TGTGCCAGCGGGAATCAGGGGGGTATTGAAAAACTGTTTTTT

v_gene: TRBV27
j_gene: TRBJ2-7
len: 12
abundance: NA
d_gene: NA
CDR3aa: CASSFTGYEQYF
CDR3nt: TGTGCCAGCAGTTTTACAGGCTACGAGCAGTACTTC

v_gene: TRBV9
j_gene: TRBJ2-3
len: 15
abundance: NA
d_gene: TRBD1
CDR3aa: CASSVGGTEGDTQYF
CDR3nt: TGTGCCAGCAGCGTAGGGGGGACAGAAGGAGATACGCAGTATTTT

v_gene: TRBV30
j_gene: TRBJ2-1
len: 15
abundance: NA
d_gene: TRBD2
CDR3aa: CAWSVTSGFPNEQFF
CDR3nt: TGTGCCTGGAGTGTGACTAGCGGGTTCCCCAATGAGCAGTTCTTC

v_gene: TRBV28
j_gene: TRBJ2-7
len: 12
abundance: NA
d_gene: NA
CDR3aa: CASSPPGGEQYF
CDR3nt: TGTGCCAGCAGTCCCCCCGGGGGCGAGCAGTACTTC

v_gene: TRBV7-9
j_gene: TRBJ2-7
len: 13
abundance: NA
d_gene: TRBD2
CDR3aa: CAHDDEAGGEQYF
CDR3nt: TGTGCACATGACGACGAGGCGGGAGGGGAGCAGTACTTC

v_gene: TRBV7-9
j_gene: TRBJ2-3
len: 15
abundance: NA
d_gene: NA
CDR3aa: CASSLLETLTDTQYF
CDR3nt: TGTGCCAGCAGCCTTCTAGAGACCCTCACAGATACGCAGTATTTT

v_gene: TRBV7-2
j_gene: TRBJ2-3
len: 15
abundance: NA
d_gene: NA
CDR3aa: CASRPRAALADTQYF
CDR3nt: TGTGCCAGCAGGCCTAGGGCGGCATTAGCGGATACGCAGTATTTT

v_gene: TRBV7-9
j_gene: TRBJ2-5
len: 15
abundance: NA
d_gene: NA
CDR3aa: CASSPLPDNVETQYF
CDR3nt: TGTGCCAGCAGCCCCCTTCCTGACAATGTCGAGACCCAGTACTTC

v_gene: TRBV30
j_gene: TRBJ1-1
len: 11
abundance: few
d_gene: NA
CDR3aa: CAWSRGTEAFF
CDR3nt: TGTGCCTGGAGTAGGGGAACTGAAGCTTTCTTT

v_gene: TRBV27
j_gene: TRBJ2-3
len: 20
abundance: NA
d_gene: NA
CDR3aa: CASSFMGQGRSGRATDTQYF
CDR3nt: TGTGCCAGCAGTTTTATGGGACAGGGTAGGAGCGGGAGGGCCACAGATACGCAGTATTTT

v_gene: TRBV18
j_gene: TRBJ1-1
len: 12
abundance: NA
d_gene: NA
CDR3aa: CASSPGSAEAFF
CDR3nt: TGTGCCAGCTCACCGGGCTCGGCTGAAGCTTTCTTT

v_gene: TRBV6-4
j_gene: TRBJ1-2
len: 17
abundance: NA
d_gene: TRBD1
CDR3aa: CASSPNPPDRGSYGYTF
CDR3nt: TGTGCCAGCAGTCCCAACCCTCCTGACAGGGGAAGCTATGGCTACACCTTC

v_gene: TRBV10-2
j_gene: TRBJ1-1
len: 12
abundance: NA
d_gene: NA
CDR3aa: CASTGLNTEAFF
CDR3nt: TGCGCCAGCACCGGTTTGAACACTGAAGCTTTCTTT

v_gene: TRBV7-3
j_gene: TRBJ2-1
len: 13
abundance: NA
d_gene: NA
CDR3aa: CASRDGGSNEQFF
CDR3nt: TGTGCCAGCAGGGATGGAGGGAGCAATGAGCAGTTCTTC

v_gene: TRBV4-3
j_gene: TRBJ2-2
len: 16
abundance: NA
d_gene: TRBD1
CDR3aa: CASSQVRTGSVGELFF
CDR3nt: TGCGCCAGCAGCCAAGTACGGACAGGGTCTGTGGGGGAGCTGTTTTTT

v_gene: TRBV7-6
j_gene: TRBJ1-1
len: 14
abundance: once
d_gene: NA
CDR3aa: CASRPPLSNTEAFF
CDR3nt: TGTGCCAGCAGACCTCCTCTATCTAACACTGAAGCTTTCTTT

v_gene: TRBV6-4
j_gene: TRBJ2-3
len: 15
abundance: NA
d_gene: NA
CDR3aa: CASSDSGGATDTQYF
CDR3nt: TGTGCCAGCAGTGACTCGGGGGGGGCAACAGATACGCAGTATTTT

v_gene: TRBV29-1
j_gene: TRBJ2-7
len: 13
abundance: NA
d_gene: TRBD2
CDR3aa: CSVSSSGLYEQYF
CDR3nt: TGCAGCGTTTCAAGTAGCGGGTTGTACGAGCAGTACTTC

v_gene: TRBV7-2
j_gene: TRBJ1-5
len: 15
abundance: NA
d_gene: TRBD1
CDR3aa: CASSLGGQGLQPQHF
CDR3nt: TGTGCCAGCAGCTTAGGGGGACAGGGCCTCCAGCCCCAGCATTTT

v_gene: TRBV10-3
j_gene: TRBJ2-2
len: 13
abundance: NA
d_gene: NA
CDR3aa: CAIMSVNTGELFF
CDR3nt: TGTGCCATCATGTCAGTGAACACCGGGGAGCTGTTTTTT

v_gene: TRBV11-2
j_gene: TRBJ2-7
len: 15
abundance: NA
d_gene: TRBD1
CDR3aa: CASSFAGGFRYEQYF
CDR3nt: TGTGCCAGCAGCTTCGCAGGGGGCTTTCGATACGAGCAGTACTTC

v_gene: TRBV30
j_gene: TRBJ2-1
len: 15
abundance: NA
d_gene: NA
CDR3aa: CAWSGSNTPVVEQFF
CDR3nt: TGTGCCTGGAGTGGTTCAAATACCCCGGTGGTGGAGCAGTTCTTC

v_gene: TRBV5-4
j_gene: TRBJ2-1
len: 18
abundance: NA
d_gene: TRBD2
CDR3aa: CASSFPPTLAGDLNEQFF
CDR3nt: TGTGCCAGCAGCTTTCCCCCCACCCTAGCGGGAGATTTAAATGAGCAGTTCTTC

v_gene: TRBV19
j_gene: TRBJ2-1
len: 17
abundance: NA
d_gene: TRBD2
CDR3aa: CASSPPGVSGDYNEQFF
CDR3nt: TGTGCCAGTAGTCCACCGGGGGTTAGCGGGGATTACAATGAGCAGTTCTTC

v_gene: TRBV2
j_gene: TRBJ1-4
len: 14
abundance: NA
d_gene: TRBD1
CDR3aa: CASSDTGVHEKLFF
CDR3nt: TGTGCCAGCAGCGACACAGGGGTACACGAAAAACTGTTTTTT

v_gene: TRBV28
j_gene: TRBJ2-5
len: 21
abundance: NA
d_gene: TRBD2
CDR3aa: CASSLPRPTAGAPERQETQYF
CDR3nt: TGTGCCAGCAGTCTACCACGTCCCACAGCGGGAGCCCCTGAACGCCAAGAGACCCAGTACTTC

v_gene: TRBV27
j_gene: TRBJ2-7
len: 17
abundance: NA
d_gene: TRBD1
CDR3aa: CASSFLTGTGVAYEQYF
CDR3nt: TGTGCCAGCAGTTTCCTGACCGGGACAGGGGTTGCCTACGAGCAGTACTTC

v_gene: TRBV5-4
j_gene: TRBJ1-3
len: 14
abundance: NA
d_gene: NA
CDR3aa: CASSLGQAGNTIYF
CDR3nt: TGTGCCAGCAGCTTGGGACAGGCTGGAAACACCATATATTTT

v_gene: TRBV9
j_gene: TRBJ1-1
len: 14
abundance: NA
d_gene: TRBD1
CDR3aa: CASSDGTGGTEAFF
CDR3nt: TGTGCCAGCAGCGACGGGACAGGGGGTACTGAAGCTTTCTTT

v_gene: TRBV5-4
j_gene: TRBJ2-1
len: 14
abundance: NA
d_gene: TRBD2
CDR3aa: CASRGTRGINEQFF
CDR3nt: TGTGCCAGCAGGGGGACTAGGGGGATAAATGAGCAGTTCTTC

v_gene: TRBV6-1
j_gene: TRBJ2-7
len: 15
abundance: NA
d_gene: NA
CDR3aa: CASSEIAESSYEQYF
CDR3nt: TGTGCCAGCAGTGAAATAGCGGAAAGCTCCTACGAGCAGTACTTC

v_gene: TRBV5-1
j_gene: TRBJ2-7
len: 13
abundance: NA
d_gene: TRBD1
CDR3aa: CASSMGQVYEQYF
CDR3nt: TGCGCCAGCAGCATGGGACAGGTCTACGAGCAGTACTTC

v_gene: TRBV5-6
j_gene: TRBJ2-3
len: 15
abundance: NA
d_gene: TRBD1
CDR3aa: CASSTGEYGTDTQYF
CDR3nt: TGTGCCAGCAGCACAGGGGAGTACGGCACAGATACGCAGTATTTT

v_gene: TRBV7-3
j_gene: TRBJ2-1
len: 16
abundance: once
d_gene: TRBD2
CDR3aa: CASSRASGRSVNEQFF
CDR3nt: TGTGCCAGCAGCCGGGCTAGCGGGAGATCAGTGAATGAGCAGTTCTTC

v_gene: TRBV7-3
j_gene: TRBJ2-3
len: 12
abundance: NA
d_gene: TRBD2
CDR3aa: CASGRGADTQYF
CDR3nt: TGTGCCAGTGGGCGGGGGGCAGATACGCAGTATTTT

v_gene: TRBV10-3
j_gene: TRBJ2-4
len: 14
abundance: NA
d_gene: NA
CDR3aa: CAISGSRDLNIQYF
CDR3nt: TGTGCCATCAGTGGATCCCGGGACTTAAACATTCAGTACTTC

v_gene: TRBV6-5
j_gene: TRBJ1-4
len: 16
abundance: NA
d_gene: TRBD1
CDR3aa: CASSYGTGTENEKLFF
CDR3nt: TGTGCCAGCAGTTACGGAACCGGGACAGAGAATGAAAAACTGTTTTTT

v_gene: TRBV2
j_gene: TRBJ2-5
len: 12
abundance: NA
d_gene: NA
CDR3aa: CASRGREETQYF
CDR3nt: TGTGCCAGCCGTGGCAGGGAAGAGACCCAGTACTTC

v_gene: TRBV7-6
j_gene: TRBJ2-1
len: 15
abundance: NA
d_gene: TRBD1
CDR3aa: CASSLPGGRIDEQFF
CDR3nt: TGTGCCAGCAGCTTGCCAGGGGGTCGGATTGATGAGCAGTTCTTC

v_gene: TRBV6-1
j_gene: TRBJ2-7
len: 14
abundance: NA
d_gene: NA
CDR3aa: CASSVGVQLDKQYF
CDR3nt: TGTGCCAGCAGTGTTGGAGTTCAATTGGACAAACAGTACTTC

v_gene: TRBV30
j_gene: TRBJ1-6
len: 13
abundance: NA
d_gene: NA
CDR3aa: CAWSNVGDSPLHF
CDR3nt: TGTGCCTGGAGCAACGTCGGAGATTCACCCCTCCACTTT

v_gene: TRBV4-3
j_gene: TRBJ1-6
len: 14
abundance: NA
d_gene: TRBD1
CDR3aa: CASSRDRGNSPLHF
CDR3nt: TGCGCCAGCAGCCGGGACAGGGGTAATTCACCCCTCCACTTT

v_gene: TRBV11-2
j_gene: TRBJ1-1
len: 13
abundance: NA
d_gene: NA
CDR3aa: CASSLAWNTEAFF
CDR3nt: TGTGCCAGCAGTTTGGCTTGGAACACTGAAGCTTTCTTT

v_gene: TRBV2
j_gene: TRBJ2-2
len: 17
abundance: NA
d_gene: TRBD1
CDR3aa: CASITQLGQKNTGELFF
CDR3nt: TGTGCCAGCATCACTCAATTGGGACAGAAGAACACCGGGGAGCTGTTTTTT

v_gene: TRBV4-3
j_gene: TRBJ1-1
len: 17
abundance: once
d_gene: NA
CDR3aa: CASSQAAGGIVNTEAFF
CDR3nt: TGCGCCAGCAGCCAGGCGGCGGGGGGCATAGTGAACACTGAAGCTTTCTTT

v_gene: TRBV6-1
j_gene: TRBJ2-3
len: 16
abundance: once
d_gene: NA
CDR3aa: CASSEWAGASTDTQYF
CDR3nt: TGTGCCAGCAGTGAATGGGCGGGGGCCAGCACAGATACGCAGTATTTT

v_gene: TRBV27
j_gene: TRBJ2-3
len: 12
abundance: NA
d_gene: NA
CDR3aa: CASSRGTDTQYF
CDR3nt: TGTGCCAGCAGTCGCGGCACAGATACGCAGTATTTT

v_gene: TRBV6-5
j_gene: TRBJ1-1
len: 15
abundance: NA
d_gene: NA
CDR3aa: CASSLQGHSNTEAFF
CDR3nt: TGTGCCAGCAGTCTCCAGGGACATTCGAACACTGAAGCTTTCTTT

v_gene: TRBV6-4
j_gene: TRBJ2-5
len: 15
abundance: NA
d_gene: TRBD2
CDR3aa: CASSRTSGEGETQYF
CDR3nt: TGTGCCAGCAGCAGAACTAGCGGGGAAGGGGAGACCCAGTACTTC

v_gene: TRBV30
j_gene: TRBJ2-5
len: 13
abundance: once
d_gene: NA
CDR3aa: CAWSGLSGETQYF
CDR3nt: TGTGCCTGGAGCGGTCTTAGTGGAGAGACCCAGTACTTC

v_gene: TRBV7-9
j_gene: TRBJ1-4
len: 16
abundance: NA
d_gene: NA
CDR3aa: CASSAEDRDINEKLFF
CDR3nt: TGTGCCAGCAGCGCCGAGGACCGGGACATTAATGAAAAACTGTTTTTT